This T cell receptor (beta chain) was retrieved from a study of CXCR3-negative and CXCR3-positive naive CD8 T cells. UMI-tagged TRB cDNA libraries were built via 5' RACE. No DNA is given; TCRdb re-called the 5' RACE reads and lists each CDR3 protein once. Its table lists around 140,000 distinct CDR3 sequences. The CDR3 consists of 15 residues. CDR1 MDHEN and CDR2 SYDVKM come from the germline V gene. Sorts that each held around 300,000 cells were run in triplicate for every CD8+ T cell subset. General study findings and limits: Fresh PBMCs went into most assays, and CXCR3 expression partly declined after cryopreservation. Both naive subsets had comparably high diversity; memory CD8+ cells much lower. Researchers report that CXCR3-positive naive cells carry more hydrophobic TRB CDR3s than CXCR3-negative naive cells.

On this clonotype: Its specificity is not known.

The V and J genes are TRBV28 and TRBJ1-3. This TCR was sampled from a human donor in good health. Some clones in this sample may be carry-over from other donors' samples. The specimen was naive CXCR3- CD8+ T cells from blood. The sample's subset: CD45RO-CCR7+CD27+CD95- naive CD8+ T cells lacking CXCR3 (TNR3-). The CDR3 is CASSVTDSSGNTIYF. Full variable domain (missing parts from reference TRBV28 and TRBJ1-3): DVKVTQSSRYLVKRTGEKVFLECVQDMDHENMFWYRQDPGLGLRLIYFSYDVKMKEKGDIPEGYSVSREKKERFSLILESASTNQTSMYLCASSVTDSSGNTIYFGEGSWLTVV.